These T cell receptor beta chains were read from a single sample in a study of cytomegalovirus exposure and HLA in healthy donors. Clones were read by immunoSEQ multiplex PCR, and TCRdb kept only the in-frame ones, dropping some. The sample carries under 200,000 clones, 71% recorded once. The sequencing sample was made of PBMCs. All receptors derive from a woman aged 25 to 39 in good health and CMV-seronegative. CDR3s include the opening cysteine and the closing phenylalanine or tryptophan. A D gene is named only where the DNA matches it firmly. Not every row has a clone size; where given, it reads once, few, many or a size class.

size: NA; J: TRBJ1-1; V: TRBV21-1; D: NA; CDR3: CASSKGRLRGTEAFF; DNA: TGTGCCAGCAGCAAAGGTCGCCTCCGGGGCACTGAAGCTTTCTTT
size: NA; J: TRBJ2-1; V: TRBV4-1; D: TRBD2; CDR3: CASSQDEASGYNEQFF; DNA: TGCGCCAGCAGCCAAGATGAGGCTAGCGGGTACAATGAGCAGTTCTTC
size: NA; J: TRBJ2-1; V: TRBV2; D: NA; CDR3: CASSRRGPYGEQFF; DNA: TGTGCCAGCAGTAGGAGGGGGCCGTACGGTGAGCAGTTCTTC
size: few; J: TRBJ1-5; V: TRBV6-1; D: NA; CDR3: CASSDPVLQHF; DNA: TGTGCCAGCAGTGACCCTGTTCTCCAGCATTTT
size: NA; J: TRBJ2-2; V: TRBV27; D: TRBD2; CDR3: CASSLAGVTANTGELFF; DNA: TGTGCCAGCAGCCTAGCGGGAGTTACCGCGAACACCGGGGAGCTGTTTTTT
size: NA; J: TRBJ2-7; V: TRBV18; D: NA; CDR3: CASSPEGLGVSYEQYF; DNA: TGTGCCAGCTCACCGGAAGGTCTTGGAGTCTCCTACGAGCAGTACTTC
size: NA; J: TRBJ2-7; V: TRBV27; D: TRBD1; CDR3: CASSSTDRAYEQYF; DNA: TGTGCCAGCAGTTCAACTGACAGGGCCTACGAGCAGTACTTC
size: NA; J: TRBJ2-7; V: TRBV27; D: NA; CDR3: CASSLSLGQASYEQYF; DNA: TGTGCCAGCAGTTTATCGTTGGGCCAGGCGTCCTACGAGCAGTACTTC
size: few; J: TRBJ2-1; V: TRBV7-2; D: TRBD2; CDR3: CASNTRGSHHNEQFF; DNA: TGTGCCAGCAACACTCGCGGGAGCCACCACAATGAGCAGTTCTTC
size: NA; J: TRBJ2-7; V: TRBV6-1; D: NA; CDR3: CASSEVSRYEQYF; DNA: TGTGCCAGCAGTGAAGTTTCGCGATACGAGCAGTACTTC
size: NA; J: TRBJ2-3; V: TRBV4-2; D: TRBD1; CDR3: CASSRPDRGLDTDTQYF; DNA: TGTGCCAGCAGCCGCCCTGACAGGGGATTAGACACAGATACGCAGTATTTT
size: few; J: TRBJ1-5; V: TRBV5-1; D: NA; CDR3: CASSPDTDQPQHF; DNA: TGCGCCAGCAGCCCTGACACGGATCAGCCCCAGCATTTT
size: NA; J: TRBJ1-1; V: TRBV9; D: NA; CDR3: CASSYGTESTEAFF; DNA: TGTGCCAGCAGCTACGGGACTGAGAGCACTGAAGCTTTCTTT
size: NA; J: TRBJ1-5; V: TRBV19; D: NA; CDR3: CASSIDHGTNQPQHF; DNA: TGTGCCAGTAGTATAGATCATGGGACAAATCAGCCCCAGCATTTT
size: few; J: TRBJ2-3; V: TRBV19; D: NA; CDR3: CASSSRQLLTADTQYF; DNA: TGTGCCAGTAGTTCAAGACAGCTACTCACCGCAGATACGCAGTATTTT
size: NA; J: TRBJ2-2; V: TRBV4-1; D: TRBD2; CDR3: CASNRILAGGKSGELFF; DNA: TGCGCCAGCAACCGAATACTAGCGGGGGGAAAGAGCGGGGAGCTGTTTTTT
size: NA; J: TRBJ1-1; V: TRBV4-3; D: NA; CDR3: CASSQDGQGSTEAFF; DNA: TGCGCCAGCAGCCAAGATGGGCAGGGGAGCACTGAAGCTTTCTTT
size: NA; J: TRBJ2-7; V: TRBV18; D: TRBD1; CDR3: CASSLGTGYYEQYF; DNA: TGTGCCAGCTCACTCGGGACAGGGTATTACGAGCAGTACTTC
size: few; J: TRBJ2-7; V: TRBV4-3; D: TRBD2; CDR3: CASSPGGVNEQYF; DNA: TGCGCCAGCAGCCCGGGGGGGGTCAACGAGCAGTACTTC
size: NA; J: TRBJ1-2; V: TRBV19; D: NA; CDR3: CASRLARGPQVYGYTF; DNA: TGTGCCAGTAGGCTTGCCAGGGGACCACAAGTCTATGGCTACACCTTC
size: NA; J: TRBJ1-3; V: TRBV5-1; D: TRBD1; CDR3: CASSPGGQGGNTIYF; DNA: TGCGCCAGCAGCCCGGGCGGACAGGGAGGAAACACCATATATTTT
size: NA; J: TRBJ1-6; V: TRBV4-2; D: NA; CDR3: CASSISGAGRSPLHF; DNA: TGTGCCAGCAGCATATCGGGTGCGGGTAGATCACCCCTCCACTTT
size: NA; J: TRBJ2-7; V: TRBV9; D: TRBD2; CDR3: CASTPTSGIGSRHEQYF; DNA: TGTGCCAGCACGCCGACTAGCGGGATCGGCTCTCGACACGAGCAGTACTTC
size: NA; J: TRBJ1-2; V: TRBV10-3; D: NA; CDR3: CAISGGGGGYTF; DNA: TGTGCCATCAGTGGGGGAGGAGGTGGCTACACCTTC
size: once; J: TRBJ1-2; V: TRBV29-1; D: TRBD1; CDR3: CSATGGHYGYTF; DNA: TGCAGCGCTACAGGGGGGCACTATGGCTACACCTTC
size: NA; J: TRBJ1-4; V: TRBV5-1; D: NA; CDR3: CASSLGVTATNEKLFF; DNA: TGCGCCAGCAGCTTGGGCGTGACAGCAACTAATGAAAAACTGTTTTTT
size: NA; J: TRBJ1-5; V: TRBV27; D: NA; CDR3: CASSRRVFQPQHF; DNA: TGTGCCAGCAGTCGGAGGGTTTTTCAGCCCCAGCATTTT
size: few; J: TRBJ2-7; V: TRBV7-3; D: TRBD1; CDR3: CASKPGQGESEQYF; DNA: TGTGCCAGCAAACCGGGACAGGGGGAGAGCGAGCAGTACTTC
size: NA; J: TRBJ2-5; V: TRBV6-1; D: NA; CDR3: CASSEVAVRSETQYF; DNA: TGTGCCAGCAGTGAAGTCGCGGTCCGAAGCGAGACCCAGTACTTC
size: few; J: TRBJ2-1; V: TRBV5-6; D: NA; CDR3: CASSFTTQVYNEQFF; DNA: TGTGCCAGCAGCTTCACAACACAGGTTTACAATGAGCAGTTCTTC
size: NA; J: TRBJ1-1; V: TRBV19; D: TRBD1; CDR3: CASSQGGAGPRAFF; DNA: TGTGCCAGTAGCCAAGGGGGCGCGGGCCCTCGAGCTTTCTTT
size: NA; J: TRBJ2-7; V: TRBV28; D: NA; CDR3: CASSIRQRSYEQYF; DNA: TGTGCCAGCAGTATACGACAACGGTCCTACGAGCAGTACTTC
size: NA; J: TRBJ1-5; V: TRBV10-2; D: NA; CDR3: CASSESFADTENNQPQHF; DNA: TGCGCCAGCAGTGAGTCATTCGCGGACACCGAAAACAATCAGCCCCAGCATTTT
size: NA; J: TRBJ1-1; V: TRBV2; D: NA; CDR3: CASRLGQNTEAFF; DNA: TGTGCCAGCAGACTTGGACAGAACACTGAAGCTTTCTTT
size: NA; J: TRBJ2-1; V: TRBV10-3; D: TRBD2; CDR3: CAISDETSRTNEQFF; DNA: TGTGCCATCAGTGATGAGACTAGCCGTACCAATGAGCAGTTCTTC
size: once; J: TRBJ2-6; V: TRBV10-3; D: NA; CDR3: CAISEVGNSGANVLTF; DNA: TGTGCCATCAGTGAAGTCGGGAACTCTGGGGCCAACGTCCTGACTTTC
size: once; J: TRBJ2-7; V: TRBV7-9; D: NA; CDR3: CASSPSLSYEQYF; DNA: TGTGCCAGCAGCCCCAGTCTTTCCTACGAGCAGTACTTC
size: few; J: TRBJ2-3; V: TRBV9; D: NA; CDR3: CASSPAAGLTDTQYF; DNA: TGTGCCAGCAGCCCCGCGGCTGGGTTAACAGATACGCAGTATTTT
size: NA; J: TRBJ1-1; V: TRBV15; D: NA; CDR3: CATSRVRGGNTEAFF; DNA: TGTGCCACCAGCAGAGTTCGCGGGGGGAACACTGAAGCTTTCTTT
size: NA; J: TRBJ2-1; V: TRBV27; D: NA; CDR3: CASSISSREQFF; DNA: TGTGCCAGCAGTATTAGTAGTCGGGAGCAGTTCTTC
size: once; J: TRBJ1-1; V: TRBV2; D: NA; CDR3: CASSEALQIPEAFF; DNA: TGTGCCAGCAGTGAAGCGCTACAGATCCCTGAAGCTTTCTTT
size: NA; J: TRBJ2-1; V: TRBV11-3; D: NA; CDR3: CASSLVGTQGLQFF; DNA: TGTGCCAGCAGCTTAGTAGGGACTCAGGGTCTGCAGTTCTTC
size: NA; J: TRBJ2-5; V: TRBV28; D: TRBD2; CDR3: CASSSRTSGVQETQYF; DNA: TGTGCCAGCAGTTCCAGGACTAGCGGTGTCCAAGAGACCCAGTACTTC
size: NA; J: TRBJ2-7; V: TRBV7-6; D: TRBD1; CDR3: CASSLAPTGTGAREQYF; DNA: TGTGCCAGCAGCTTAGCCCCCACCGGGACAGGTGCGCGCGAGCAGTACTTC
size: NA; J: TRBJ1-6; V: TRBV5-4; D: NA; CDR3: CASSLPGQDNSPLHF; DNA: TGTGCCAGCAGCTTACCGGGACAAGATAATTCACCCCTCCACTTT
size: few; J: TRBJ2-7; V: TRBV28; D: NA; CDR3: CASRPSREPYEQYF; DNA: TGTGCCAGCAGGCCCTCCAGGGAACCCTACGAGCAGTACTTC
size: NA; J: TRBJ2-3; V: TRBV19; D: TRBD1; CDR3: CASSIDRTGIDTQYF; DNA: TGTGCCAGTAGTATCGACAGGACAGGGATCGATACGCAGTATTTT
size: NA; J: TRBJ1-1; V: TRBV18; D: NA; CDR3: CASQGGGNTEAFF; DNA: TGTGCCAGCCAAGGGGGGGGGAACACTGAAGCTTTCTTT